Included here is one T cell receptor (beta chain) sequence, with context. Its target is not known. The data belong to a study of regulatory T cells in long-lasting Graves disease. Overall study results and limits: Persistent disease preferred TRBV28, TRBJ1-2 and TRBJ2-5.

Time point here: persistent/refractory GD, antithyroid drugs over 5 years with positive TRAb. Extracted PBMC RNA gave rise to the TCR library. Germline CDR1 reads MNHNS; CDR2 reads SASEGT. V lost 6 bases and J lost 0, with 12 bases in between. This CDR3 spans 14 amino acids. The authors built TCR beta libraries using iRepertoire HTBI primers and Arm-PCR of CDR3 regions. TCRdb analysed the multiplex PCR reads with MiXCR anew, one entry per CDR3 protein. The table includes a few hundred thousand distinct CDR3 sequences, approximately 22% detected once. This chain uses TRBV6-1 with TRBJ2-7; D gene uncertain. The source material was peripheral blood mononuclear cells (PBMCs), sampled when the disease was refractory, from a patient treated with antithyroid drugs. The TCR was taken from a female donor with Graves disease. CDR3 bases: TGTGCCAGCAGAGACGTCAAGAGCTCCTACGAGCAGTACTTC. It is translated as CASRDVKSSYEQYF.